The rows below give T cell receptor beta chains drawn from one sample of a study of T cell changes during pregnancy in multiple sclerosis. Generated by immunoSEQ multiplex PCR, the TCRdb table keeps only in-frame clones and is missing some. The repertoire holds approximately 63,000 clones, with roughly 91% as singletons. Sequences were derived from peripheral blood, sampled in the third trimester of pregnancy. All receptors derive from a female donor in good health, enrolled as a control in a pregnancy study. Each CDR3 is given with its conserved first and last residue. A D gene is named only where the DNA matches it firmly. Rows may omit the clone size; those that give it use once, few, many or a size class.

TRBV29-1	.	TRBJ1-3	TRBD1	CSVGGDRIDSGNTIYF	TGCAGCGTTGGCGGGGACAGGATCGACTCTGGAAACACCATATATTTT
TRBV7-9	.	TRBJ2-2	TRBD1	CASSTTGRQNTGELFF	TGTGCCAGCAGCACGACAGGGAGACAGAACACCGGGGAGCTGTTTTTT
TRBV7-2	.	TRBJ2-7	TRBD2	CASSSLGLGLYEQYF	TGTGCCAGCAGCTCGTTGGGACTAGGTCTATACGAGCAGTACTTC
TRBV10-2	.	TRBJ1-2	TRBD1	CASRGTAEGRF	TGCGCCAGCAGGGGGACAGCCGAGGGACGATTC
TRBV27	.	TRBJ1-1	.	CASSSGHTAFF	TGTGCCAGCAGCAGTGGACATACAGCTTTCTTT
TRBV7-9	.	TRBJ2-7	TRBD2	CASSPPGGYEQYF	TGTGCCAGCAGCCCCCCGGGGGGCTACGAGCAGTACTTC
TRBV28	.	TRBJ1-2	.	CASSESRGGYTF	TGTGCCAGCAGTGAAAGTCGGGGGGGCTACACCTTC
TRBV19	.	TRBJ1-4	.	CASSRTTNEKLFF	TGTGCCAGTAGTAGAACAACGAATGAAAAACTGTTTTTT
TRBV5-1	.	TRBJ2-2	TRBD1	CASSLGDRYTGELFF	TGCGCCAGCAGCTTGGGGGACAGATACACCGGGGAGCTGTTTTTT
TRBV11-2	once	TRBJ2-3	.	CASSPLVADTQYF	TGTGCCAGCAGCCCCCTAGTGGCAGATACGCAGTATTTT
TRBV5-6	.	TRBJ2-3	.	CASNVLRTDTQYF	TGTGCCAGCAACGTACTTCGCACAGATACGCAGTATTTT
TRBV11-3	.	TRBJ2-1	TRBD2	CASSQYTGTSGSNEQFF	TGTGCCAGCAGCCAATATACCGGGACTAGCGGGAGCAATGAGCAGTTCTTC
TRBV5-4	.	TRBJ2-1	.	CASSGFRGNEQFF	TGTGCCAGCAGTGGTTTCCGGGGCAATGAGCAGTTCTTC
TRBV10-3	.	TRBJ2-3	.	CAIKYGGSDTQYF	TGTGCCATCAAGTACGGGGGTTCCGATACGCAGTATTTT
TRBV30	few	TRBJ1-5	.	CAWSVGGGDQPQHF	TGTGCCTGGAGTGTTGGGGGGGGTGACCAGCCCCAGCATTTT
TRBV18	.	TRBJ2-3	.	CASSPPGAYTDTQYF	TGTGCCAGCTCACCACCAGGGGCTTACACAGATACGCAGTATTTT
TRBV4-1	.	TRBJ1-5	TRBD1	CASSPVGQVSNQPQHF	TGCGCCAGCAGCCCCGTGGGACAGGTAAGCAATCAGCCCCAGCATTTT
TRBV28	.	TRBJ2-7	TRBD1	CASSLPGQDRLRDEQYF	TGTGCCAGCAGTTTACCCGGACAGGATCGTTTGAGGGACGAGCAGTACTTC
TRBV5-1	.	TRBJ2-5	TRBD1	CASSRTGQETQYF	TGCGCCAGCAGTCGGACAGGGCAAGAGACCCAGTACTTC
TRBV7-8	.	TRBJ2-3	.	CASSLTGGGSTDTQYF	TGTGCCAGCAGCTTGACCGGGGGAGGATCCACAGATACGCAGTATTTT
TRBV29-1	.	TRBJ1-1	TRBD1	CSVDVSGGTEAFF	TGCAGCGTGGACGTGTCAGGGGGCACTGAAGCTTTCTTT
TRBV9	.	TRBJ1-1	TRBD1	CASSVDPGGANRNTEAFF	TGTGCCAGCAGCGTAGACCCAGGGGGCGCGAACAGAAACACTGAAGCTTTCTTT
TRBV29-1	.	TRBJ2-7	.	CSVVRGSYEQYF	TGCAGCGTTGTAAGGGGGAGCTACGAGCAGTACTTC
TRBV30	.	TRBJ1-5	.	CAWSEAGFQPQHF	TGTGCCTGGAGTGAGGCCGGGTTTCAGCCCCAGCATTTT
TRBV12-5	.	TRBJ1-5	.	CASGWSVTRENQPQHF	TGTGCTAGTGGTTGGTCAGTTACAAGGGAGAATCAGCCCCAGCATTTT
TRBV5-8	.	TRBJ1-2	TRBD1	CASSSDRGGYGYGYTF	TGTGCCAGCAGCTCGGACAGGGGAGGCTACGGCTATGGCTACACCTTC
TRBV19	.	TRBJ2-1	TRBD2	CASSFGGSYNEQFF	TGTGCCAGTAGTTTTGGCGGGAGCTACAATGAGCAGTTCTTC
TRBV7-9	.	TRBJ2-1	TRBD2	CASSLKGTKTSYNEQFF	TGTGCCAGCAGCTTAAAGGGGACTAAAACCTCCTACAATGAGCAGTTCTTC
TRBV7-3	.	TRBJ2-3	.	CASSSQTGRTDTQYF	TGTGCCAGCAGCTCCCAGACGGGTCGCACAGATACGCAGTATTTT
TRBV4-1	few	TRBJ2-2	.	CASSQGGRNTGELFF	TGCGCCAGCAGCCAAGGCGGGCGAAACACCGGGGAGCTGTTTTTT
TRBV10-3	.	TRBJ1-3	.	CAISAKLHSGNTIYF	TGTGCCATCTCCGCTAAGCTGCACTCTGGAAACACCATATATTTT
TRBV6-6	.	TRBJ2-7	TRBD1	CASSYGQGAYEQYF	TGTGCCAGCAGTTACGGGCAGGGGGCCTACGAGCAGTACTTC
TRBV30	once	TRBJ1-5	.	CAWGSTLNQPQHF	TGTGCCTGGGGTTCTACTCTAAATCAGCCCCAGCATTTT
TRBV5-1	.	TRBJ2-5	TRBD1	CASSWHRGGETQYF	TGCGCCAGCAGCTGGCACAGGGGTGGTGAGACCCAGTACTTC
TRBV19	.	TRBJ1-1	.	CASSKIRQTEAFF	TGTGCCAGTAGTAAAATACGACAGACCGAAGCTTTCTTT
TRBV6-4	once	TRBJ2-2	.	CASSEGLNTGELFF	TGTGCCAGCAGTGAAGGACTCAACACCGGGGAGCTGTTTTTT
TRBV9	once	TRBJ2-7	TRBD2	CASSETGGTNEQYF	TGTGCCAGCAGTGAAACGGGGGGGACAAACGAGCAGTACTTC
TRBV11-2	.	TRBJ2-7	.	CASSLNPYEQYF	TGTGCCAGCAGCCTTAATCCCTACGAGCAGTACTTC
TRBV15	.	TRBJ1-4	.	CATTRGGEMEKLFF	TGTGCCACCACTCGGGGAGGGGAAATGGAAAAACTGTTTTTT
TRBV7-2	.	TRBJ2-7	TRBD2	CASSFGRENSYEQYF	TGTGCCAGCAGCTTCGGGCGGGAGAACTCCTACGAGCAGTACTTC
TRBV4-2	.	TRBJ2-1	.	CASSPNSGGAVDEQFF	TGTGCCAGCAGCCCCAATAGCGGCGGAGCTGTCGATGAGCAGTTCTTC
TRBV4-1	.	TRBJ1-1	TRBD1	CASSQDAGGGTEAFF	TGCGCCAGCAGCCAAGATGCAGGGGGAGGCACTGAAGCTTTCTTT
TRBV19	.	TRBJ2-3	TRBD1	CASSILGGGQGRDTQYF	TGTGCCAGTAGTATATTGGGTGGAGGACAGGGGAGAGATACGCAGTATTTT
TRBV28	once	TRBJ2-7	.	CASSFVSYEQYF	TGTGCCAGCAGTTTCGTCTCCTACGAGCAGTACTTC
TRBV29-1	few	TRBJ2-7	.	CSVESEGGYEQYF	TGCAGCGTTGAATCGGAAGGGGGTTACGAGCAGTACTTC
TRBV7-9	.	TRBJ2-1	TRBD2	CATELAGGINEQFF	TGTGCCACCGAACTAGCGGGGGGGATTAATGAGCAGTTCTTC
TRBV2	.	TRBJ2-7	.	CASRRLASTYEQYF	TGTGCCAGCAGGAGATTAGCGTCCACCTACGAGCAGTACTTC
TRBV5-4	.	TRBJ1-5	.	CASSRTDDQPQHF	TGTGCCAGCAGCCGGACAGATGACCAGCCCCAGCATTTT
TRBV5-1	.	TRBJ2-7	.	CASSLVGHPTPSYEQYF	TGCGCCAGCAGCTTGGTGGGACACCCGACGCCCTCCTACGAGCAGTACTTC
TRBV28	.	TRBJ2-3	.	CASKRTGADTQYF	TGTGCCAGCAAGAGAACGGGGGCAGATACGCAGTATTTT
TRBV28	.	TRBJ1-1	.	CASTRGTLEAFF	TGTGCCAGCACCAGAGGGACATTAGAAGCTTTCTTT
TRBV5-5	few	TRBJ1-5	TRBD1	CASSSSPGQEIQPQHF	TGTGCCAGCAGCTCAAGTCCGGGACAGGAGATCCAGCCCCAGCATTTT
TRBV7-6	.	TRBJ1-5	.	CASSPGQSGNQPQHF	TGTGCCAGCAGCCCCGGACAGAGCGGCAATCAGCCCCAGCATTTT
TRBV6-1	.	TRBJ2-7	TRBD2	CASSESVRGGEQYF	TGTGCCAGCAGTGAATCTGTTCGGGGGGGCGAGCAGTACTTC
TRBV2	few	TRBJ1-6	.	CASSRDGGYSPLHF	TGTGCCAGCAGTAGAGACGGGGGTTATTCACCCCTCCACTTT